The 5 T cell receptor beta chains below all came from one sample that was sequenced in a study of shared clonotypes between healthy human individuals. The table came from immunoSEQ multiplex PCR; TCRdb's copy has only in-frame clones and leaves some out. The sample shows approximately 500,000 clones, 81% of them seen only once. Sequencing was done on a sample of PBMCs. The origin of the receptors is a woman in her 40s in good health. Some clones in this sample may be carry-over from other donors' samples.

Concerning this clone itself: The sample carries other DNA sequences with the same CDR3. V gene TRBV6-5 combines with J gene TRBJ1-2; 9 positions agree with TRBD1. The trim removed 5 bases at V and 5 bases at J, leaving 9 bases unmatched. Germline V lookup: CDR1 MNHEY, CDR2 SVGAGI. This CDR3 comprises 15 residues. The CDR3 DNA reads as TGTGCCAGCAGTCCCCTTACAGGGGGCGGGTATGGCTACACCTTC. Its translation: CASSPLTGGGYGYTF.

This chain uses TRBV7-9 with TRBJ2-5; D possibly corresponds to TRBD1 (6 bases). The ends were cut back, 5 bases at V and 3 bases at J, with 22 bases in the middle. The germline V gene has CDR1 SEHNR and CDR2 FQNEAQ (reference sequence). There are 17 residues in the CDR3. The CDR3 protein is CASSASRAGDFKETQYF. CDR3 in DNA: TGTGCCAGCAGCGCAAGTAGGGCAGGGGATTTTAAAGAGACCCAGTACTTC.

V usage is TRBV28 and J usage is TRBJ1-5; perhaps TRBD1 as D (5 bases). Trimming took 8 bases from V and 3 from J, leaving 8 bases between them. Germline CDR1 and CDR2: MDHEN and SYDVKM. The CDR3 has 12 amino acids. The CDR3 region has the DNA TGTGCCAGCCAGGGTCCCAATCAGCCCCAGCATTTT. Translation: CASQGPNQPQHF.

The table lists this clone with a count of one. The rearrangement links TRBV30 to TRBJ2-7; D gene uncertain. This CDR3 spans 12 amino acids. Germline V gene sequence: CDR1 GTSNPN, CDR2 SVGIG (reference sequence). The V end lost 1 base, the J end lost 3 bases, and 7 bases lay between the germline ends. CDR3 in DNA: TGTGCCTGGAGTGAGGGCCTCTACGAGCAGTACTTC. It yields the protein CAWSEGLYEQYF.

This clone was seen at least ten times. This sample includes further DNA sequences coding for the same CDR3. This sequence joins TRBV5-4 and TRBJ2-2; TRBD1 aligns across 7 bases. Trimming took 0 bases from V and 4 from J; bases not matched to a gene: 0. The CDR3 runs 14 residues. CDR1 and CDR2 from the germline V gene are SGHNT and YYREEE (reference sequence). CDR3 protein: CASSLAGGTGELFF. For the CDR3, the DNA is TGTGCCAGCAGCTTGGCAGGGGGCACCGGGGAGCTGTTTTTT.